A single sample gave rise to the 4 T cell receptor beta chains below, sequenced in a study of T-cell memory formation after mild COVID-19. TCRdb reprocessed the 5' RACE reads via MiXCR and lists one record per CDR3 protein. The table records 55,000 to 75,000 distinct CDR3 sequences, around a quarter of them present only once. Source material: PBMCs or a T cell subset sorted from them (not recorded which). The receptors were gathered from a man in his late teens or twenties who had mild COVID-19 (a few samples of this study predate the infection). Cell type and time point are not known.

The chain is built from TRBV4-3 and TRBJ2-7; D remains unclear. Trimming removed 0 bases at V and 4 bases at J, with 7 bases between. Germline loops: CDR1 LGHNA, CDR2 YSLEER. The CDR3 loop spans 13 amino acids. The CDR3 is CASSQDSRYEQYF. The CDR3 bases are TGCGCCAGCAGCCAAGATTCACGGTACGAGCAGTACTTC.

This clonotype was seen more than once but under ten times. The chain carries TRBV18 and TRBJ2-1; D not certain. The length of the CDR3 is 12 residues. In germline, CDR1 is KGHSH, CDR2 LQKENI. V lost 3 bases to trimming and J lost 14 bases, with 14 bases between them. The CDR3 DNA follows: TGTGCCAGCTCACCCGAAGGCCTGTGGGAGTTCTTC. Translating gives CASSPEGLWEFF.

This clonotype came up a few times. The chain couples TRBV7-2 to TRBJ2-1; tentatively, D is TRBD1 (5 bases). Trimming pared 4 bases from V and 9 bases from J, leaving 19 bases between. This CDR3 is built from 15 residues. The germline CDR1 and CDR2 sequences are SGHTA and FQGNSA. The CDR3 is CASSSNLAGFGEQFF. The DNA for the CDR3 is TGTGCCAGCAGCTCCAATTTAGCAGGGTTCGGTGAGCAGTTCTTC.

CDR3 residues: CASKFGASYGYTF. The CDR3 bases are TGTGCCAGCAAATTCGGGGCCTCCTATGGCTACACCTTC. The chain is built from TRBV7-9 and TRBJ1-2, with D possibly being TRBD1 (5 bases). Germline V CDR1 and CDR2: SEHNR, FQNEAQ (reference sequence). The CDR3 is 13 residues long. The V end was cut by 7 bases, the J end by 4 bases, with 13 bases between.